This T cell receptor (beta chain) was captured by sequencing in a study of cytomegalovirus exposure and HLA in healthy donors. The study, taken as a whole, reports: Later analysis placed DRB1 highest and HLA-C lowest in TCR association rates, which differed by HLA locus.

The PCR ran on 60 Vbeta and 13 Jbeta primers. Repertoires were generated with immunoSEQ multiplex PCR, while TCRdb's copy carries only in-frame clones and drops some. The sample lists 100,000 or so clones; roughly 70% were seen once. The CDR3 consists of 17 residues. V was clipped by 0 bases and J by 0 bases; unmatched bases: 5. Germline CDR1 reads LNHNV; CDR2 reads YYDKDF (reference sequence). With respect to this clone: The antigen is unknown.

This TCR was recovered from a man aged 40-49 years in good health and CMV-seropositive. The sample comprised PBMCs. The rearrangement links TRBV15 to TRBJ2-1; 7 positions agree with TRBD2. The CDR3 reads CATSRDLLAASYNEQFF. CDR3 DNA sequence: TGTGCCACCAGCAGAGATCTCCTAGCGGCCTCCTACAATGAGCAGTTCTTC.